A single sample gave rise to the 20 T cell receptor beta chains below, sequenced in a study of blood T cells in healthy people across ages (dated by TCRdb to 2013 to 2016). Libraries were made using 5' RACE. The sample was run on an Illumina HiSeq 2500. A second roughly 7 to 11 cycle PCR used a sample-barcoded 5' primer and a J-beta primer mix. TCRdb reran the public reads through fastp at Q25 and MiXCR, keeping productive beta chains. Each CDR3 protein appears once, grouped with its most common genes and DNA. Across this sample there are over a million distinct CDR3 sequences, with roughly 40% seen only once. The top ten hold around 8% of the sample. Sequenced: blood. The receptors shown here come from a woman between 18 and 30 years old in good health.

This clonotype was counted only a few times. V is TRBV20-1 and J is TRBJ2-2; no definite D call. The germline V gene has CDR1 DFQATT and CDR2 SNEGSKA (reference sequence). V was trimmed by 6 bases and J by 1 base, leaving 9 bases between them. This CDR3 contains 13 residues. As DNA, the CDR3 is TGCAGTGCCACCGGACGGAACACCGGGGAGCTGTTTTTT. Translated, it gives CSATGRNTGELFF.

The chain is built from TRBV24-1 and TRBJ2-1; the match to TRBD1 covers 7 bases. This CDR3 contains 15 residues. J was trimmed by 2 bases and V by 4 bases; bases with no gene match: 4. The germline gives CDR1 KGHDR, CDR2 SFDVKD. The CDR3 loop reads CATSDEDRPYNEQFF. The CDR3 nucleotides are TGTGCCACCAGTGACGAGGACAGGCCCTACAATGAGCAGTTCTTC.

The chain is built from TRBV27 and TRBJ2-1; D is undetermined. The CDR3 consists of 13 residues. Germline CDR1 reads MNHEY; CDR2 reads SMNVEV (reference sequence). Between the trimmed V and J ends, which lost 8 bases and 0 bases, there was a span of 8 bases. This CDR3 is CASRRRSYNEQFF. In DNA, the CDR3 is TGTGCCAGCCGGCGGCGCTCCTACAATGAGCAGTTCTTC.

This clonotype was seen a few times. The genes are TRBV4-1 and TRBJ1-2; D uncertain. Germline V gene data show CDR1 as MGHRA and CDR2 as YSYEKL. Trimming pared 2 bases from V and 4 bases from J, leaving 14 bases between. The CDR3 extends over 15 amino acids. The CDR3 DNA reads TGCGCCAGCAGCCAACTACCGGGCTCTACCTATGGCTACACCTTC. It codes for CASSQLPGSTYGYTF.

The rearrangement links TRBV6-1 to TRBJ1-6, with TRBD1 matching over 8 bases. Germline CDR1 reads MNHNS; CDR2 reads SASEGT. Trimming removed 5 bases from V and 6 bases from J; junction bases left unmatched: 6. This CDR3 is built from 15 residues. The CDR3 here is CASSPRTGSNSPLHF. CDR3 nucleotides: TGTGCCAGCAGTCCCCGGACAGGGAGTAATTCACCCCTCCACTTT.

This clonotype was seen only a few times. V usage is TRBV2 and J usage is TRBJ2-5, with 8 bases aligning to TRBD2. This CDR3 is built from 15 residues. CDR1 is SNHLY and CDR2 is FYNNEI in the germline V gene. V trimming: 1 base; J trimming: 0 bases; junction bases outside the gene matches: 1. The CDR3 DNA follows: TGTGCCAGCAGTGAAGGGGGACTAGACCAAGAGACCCAGTACTTC. Its protein is CASSEGGLDQETQYF.

The rearrangement links TRBV3-1 to TRBJ2-4; a weak D match, TRBD1 (5 bases). Between the trimmed V and J ends, which lost 1 base and 9 bases, there was a span of 7 bases. CDR1 is LGHDT, CDR2 YNNKEL, per germline (reference sequence). The CDR3 has 12 amino acids. CDR3 bases: TGTGCCAGCAGCCAAGGGGGCAGCATTCAGTACTTC. It yields the protein CASSQGGSIQYF.

V and J are TRBV5-1 and TRBJ1-5; D is perhaps TRBD1 (5 bases). Germline CDR1 SGHRS, CDR2 YFSETQ. The CDR3 spans 15 residues. V was cut by 0 bases and J by 5 bases, with 12 bases left in between. CDR3: CASSLGGTTDQPQHF. The CDR3 DNA is TGCGCCAGCAGCTTGGGGGGGACGACTGATCAGCCCCAGCATTTT.

This chain uses TRBV19 with TRBJ2-1, with D possibly TRBD2 on 5 matching bases. The length of the CDR3 is 15 residues. Germline CDR1 LNHDA, CDR2 SQIVND (reference sequence). V was shortened by 3 bases and J by 10 bases, with 19 bases between the two germline ends. CDR3 in amino acids: CASSIKGSGYDEQFF. The CDR3 nucleotides read TGTGCCAGTAGTATCAAAGGGAGCGGATATGACGAGCAGTTCTTC.

This CDR3 reads CASSLIPGLGTEAFF. The CDR3 bases are TGTGCCAGCAGCTTAATTCCGGGGCTCGGCACTGAAGCTTTCTTT. The chain employs TRBV7-3 and TRBJ1-1; weak D call: TRBD1 (5 bases). The germline gives CDR1 SGHTA, CDR2 FQGTGA. This CDR3 region has 15 residues. Trimming removed 1 base from V and 4 bases from J, with 13 bases in between.

Of note for this clonotype: Germline is not matched at one junction end, which may reflect a read error. V and J are TRBV6-5 and TRBJ1-4; D unclear. Germline values: CDR1 MNHEY, CDR2 SVGAGI. This CDR3 is 11 amino acids long. CDR3 coding DNA: TGTGCCACCAGTATGGGTGAAAAACTGTTTTTT. It translates to CATSMGEKLFF.

This rearrangement joins TRBV28 to TRBJ2-7; 7 nucleotides match TRBD1. CDR1 and CDR2 (germline): MDHEN, SYDVKM. This CDR3 has 15 amino acids. V shed 3 bases, J shed 2 bases, and the junction held 7 bases outside the gene matches. CDR3 in amino acids: CASSLRNRGTYEQYF. In nucleotides, the CDR3 is TGTGCCAGCAGTTTGCGGAACAGGGGTACCTACGAGCAGTACTTC.

This clonotype was counted a few times. The V and J genes are TRBV14 and TRBJ2-3; 8 bases map to TRBD2. With 5 bases clipped from V and 3 bases from J, the junction kept 7 bases outside the gene matches. Looked up from germline, CDR1 is SGHDN and CDR2 is FVKESK. CDR3 length: 15 residues. This chain's CDR3 is CASSNSGTTTDTQYF. The CDR3 DNA reads TGTGCCAGCAGCAATAGCGGGACGACGACAGATACGCAGTATTTT.

The rearrangement uses TRBV27 and TRBJ2-7, with a tentative D call TRBD2 (7 bases). The CDR3 length is 15 residues. Germline CDR1 reads MNHEY; CDR2 reads SMNVEV (reference sequence). V was cut by 7 bases and J by 2 bases, with 18 bases left in between. For the CDR3, the DNA is TGTGCCAGCACCAAGGGGGGGGAAGGGACCTACGAGCAGTACTTC. Its protein product is CASTKGGEGTYEQYF.

In its sample, this clonotype was seen a few times. The chain links TRBV14 to TRBJ2-1; no firm D call. The CDR3 is 13 residues long. The germline V and J ends were trimmed by 1 base and 10 bases, with 11 bases remaining between them. Germline V gene sequence: CDR1 SGHDN, CDR2 FVKESK. The CDR3 reads CASSQVGRWEQFF. CDR3 bases: TGTGCCAGCAGCCAAGTAGGCAGGTGGGAGCAGTTCTTC.

The chain's CDR3 is CASSWGTSGDTDTQYF. The CDR3 DNA reads as TGTGCCAGCAGCTGGGGGACTAGCGGTGACACAGATACGCAGTATTTT. The rearrangement uses TRBV11-1 and TRBJ2-3; TRBD2 agrees at 11 bases. Trimming cost V 4 bases and J 2 bases; bases outside gene matches: 5. This CDR3 comprises 16 residues. Germline CDR1 SGHAT, CDR2 FQDESV (reference sequence).

The J gene is TRBJ2-4, the V gene TRBV11-2; D gene unclear. The CDR3 contains 15 residues. Germline CDR1 and CDR2: SGHAT and FQNNGV. The germline V and J ends were trimmed by 4 bases and 5 bases, with 15 bases remaining between them. The CDR3 region has the DNA TGTGCCAGCAGCTCTCAGCGCCGGCTGCAAAACATTCAGTACTTC. Its translation: CASSSQRRLQNIQYF.

V usage is TRBV6-5 and J usage is TRBJ2-1; TRBD2 matches 12 bases. Germline-derived CDR1 and CDR2 are MNHEY and SVGAGI. Germline trimming cut 4 bases from V and 7 bases from J; bases unmatched to any gene: 5. The CDR3 has 15 residues. This CDR3 is CASSSGLAGMNEQFF. The CDR3 coding sequence is TGTGCCAGCAGTTCGGGACTAGCGGGTATGAATGAGCAGTTCTTC.

This clonotype came up a few times. The rearrangement uses TRBV10-3 and TRBJ2-5, with TRBD2 matching 7 bases. Germline CDR1 is ENHRY and CDR2 is SYGVKD. V was pared by 0 bases and J by 5 bases, with 9 bases of the junction left unmatched. This CDR3 contains 16 residues. CDR3 region: CAISESNPGGWETQYF. The CDR3 DNA reads TGTGCCATCAGTGAGTCGAACCCGGGAGGTTGGGAGACCCAGTACTTC.

There are many counts of this clonotype. The chain combines TRBV12-3 or TRBV12-4 with TRBJ2-5; D is ambiguous. The CDR3 is made up of 11 amino acids. Trimming removed 6 bases from V and 4 bases from J, with 6 bases in between. The CDR3 DNA reads TGTGCCAGCAGCCCGTCAGAGACCCAGTACTTC. Translating gives CASSPSETQYF.